Below, 27 T cell receptor beta chains from the same sample are listed, as sequenced in a study of blood T cell repertoires in COVID-19. The assay was immunoSEQ multiplex PCR, and TCRdb's table has in-frame clones only and misses some. The sample includes hundreds of thousands of clones, around 90% seen only once; the top ten take about 1.6%. The specimen was PBMCs or T cells enriched from blood (not recorded which). Every receptor here comes from a woman aged 45-65 years who had recovered from COVID-19.

The genes are TRBV20-1 and TRBJ1-2; 7 positions match TRBD1. CDR3 size: 13 residues. Looked up from germline, CDR1 is DFQATT and CDR2 is SNEGSKA (reference sequence). J gave up 2 bases and V 3 bases, and 3 bases lay outside the gene matches. The CDR3, as DNA: TGCAGTGCTAGTCAACAGGGGAACTATGGCTACACCTTC. Amino acid sequence: CSASQQGNYGYTF.

Only a few counts were recorded for this clone. The gene calls are TRBV7-8 and TRBJ2-1; tentative D call: TRBD2 (6 bases). V was trimmed by 7 bases and J by 8 bases, leaving 21 bases between them. The CDR3 spans 15 residues. Germline CDR1 reads SGHVS; CDR2 reads FQNEAQ. DNA for the CDR3: TGTGCCAGCATCCGGTCCAGACTAGTTATCGATGAGCAGTTCTTC. Translated, it gives CASIRSRLVIDEQFF.

The V call is TRBV4-2, the J call TRBJ1-2; TRBD1 aligns across 7 bases. CDR3 length: 13 residues. Trimming removed 6 bases from V and 8 bases from J; junction bases left unmatched: 9. The V gene's germline CDR1 is LGHNA and CDR2 YNFKEQ. The CDR3 loop reads CASSRQGSRGYTF. In DNA, the CDR3 is TGTGCCAGCAGTCGACAGGGAAGTCGAGGCTACACCTTC.

The chain carries TRBV19 and TRBJ2-2, with a weak D call TRBD2 (6 bases). Germline loops: CDR1 LNHDA, CDR2 SQIVND (reference sequence). V was trimmed by 7 bases and J by 0 bases, leaving 12 bases between them. The CDR3 extends over 15 amino acids. The CDR3: CASTIGGTNTGELFF. CDR3 nucleotide sequence: TGTGCCAGTACCATTGGAGGGACGAACACCGGGGAGCTGTTTTTT.

This chain uses TRBV3-1 (or the pseudogene TRBV3-2) with TRBJ1-3, with a tentative D call TRBD1 (6 bases). Trimming left V 4 bases short and J 0 bases short, with 19 bases between. This CDR3 comprises 18 residues. Germline V CDR1 and CDR2: LGHDT, YNNKEL (reference sequence). CDR3 protein: CASSPKKRQDSSGNTIYF. DNA for the CDR3: TGTGCCAGCAGCCCGAAAAAAAGACAGGACAGCTCTGGAAACACCATATATTTT.

This clone has more than one count but fewer than ten. The chain couples TRBV2 to TRBJ2-7; a weak D match, TRBD1 (6 bases). V was trimmed by 1 base and J by 9 bases, leaving 22 bases between them. The CDR3 runs 16 residues. The germline CDR1 and CDR2 sequences are SNHLY and FYNNEI. The CDR3 DNA reads TGTGCCAGCAGTGAAGGAGGACAGCCTACTTGGAGCGGGCAGTACTTC. It translates to CASSEGGQPTWSGQYF. Using reference TRBV2 and TRBJ2-7 for the parts outside the CDR3, the full variable domain is EPEVTQTPSHQVTQMGQEVILRCVPISNHLYFYWYRQILGQKVEFLVSFYNNEISEKSEIFDDQFSVERPDGSNFTLKIRSTKLEDSAMYFCASSEGGQPTWSGQYFGPGTRLTVT.

J is TRBJ2-3 and V is TRBV25-1; D is unclear. Trimming stripped 2 bases from V and 3 bases from J, with 12 bases between. This CDR3 is built from 15 residues. The V gene's germline CDR1 is MGHDK and CDR2 SYGVNS. CDR3 sequence reads: CASSEPQSGTDTQYF. The DNA for the CDR3 is TGTGCCAGCAGTGAACCTCAGTCCGGGACAGATACGCAGTATTTT.

V gene TRBV18 combines with J gene TRBJ2-7; 8 bases match TRBD1. After removal of 3 bases from V and 3 bases from J, the junction contained 4 bases not matched to a gene. CDR1 KGHSH and CDR2 LQKENI come from the germline V gene. The CDR3 spans 14 residues. Here the CDR3 DNA reads TGTGCCAGCTCACCCGGACAGGGCGACTACGAGCAGTACTTC. It specifies CASSPGQGDYEQYF.

A few counts support this clone. The chain employs TRBV19 and TRBJ2-7; 11 nucleotides match TRBD1. V lost 5 bases and J lost 2; bases outside the gene matches: 8. The CDR3 sequence is 16 residues long. The germline V gene encodes CDR1 LNHDA and CDR2 SQIVND (reference sequence). The CDR3 is CASSSGLDRGPYEQYF. The CDR3 region has the DNA TGTGCCAGTAGTTCCGGGTTGGACAGGGGGCCCTACGAGCAGTACTTC.

The chain joins TRBV5-1 to TRBJ2-1, with TRBD1 matching 7 bases. Germline-derived CDR1 and CDR2 are SGHRS and YFSETQ. This CDR3 region has 15 residues. With 5 bases clipped from V and 2 bases from J, the junction kept 7 bases outside the gene matches. The CDR3 sequence: CASSDGQAAYNEQFF. DNA of the CDR3: TGCGCCAGCAGTGACGGACAGGCGGCCTACAATGAGCAGTTCTTC.

The J gene is TRBJ2-7, the V gene TRBV2; D is perhaps TRBD1 (5 bases). Germline V gene data show CDR1 as SNHLY and CDR2 as FYNNEI. This CDR3 has 11 residues. Deletions cut 4 bases from V and 7 bases from J, with 8 bases between. As DNA, the CDR3 is TGTGCCAGCAGTGTTGGGGCGGAGCAGTACTTC. Its protein product is CASSVGAEQYF. The full variable domain, with the rest looked up from reference TRBV2 and TRBJ2-7, is EPEVTQTPSHQVTQMGQEVILRCVPISNHLYFYWYRQILGQKVEFLVSFYNNEISEKSEIFDDQFSVERPDGSNFTLKIRSTKLEDSAMYFCASSVGAEQYFGPGTRLTVT.

The J gene is TRBJ2-2, the V gene TRBV7-3, with 9 nucleotides matching TRBD1. Germline values: CDR1 SGHTA, CDR2 FQGTGA. Germline trimming cut 5 bases from V and 5 bases from J; bases unmatched to any gene: 12. The CDR3 covers 17 residues. The CDR3, as DNA: TGTGCCAGCAGCGTCACAGGGGGCGCTCATTATACCGGGGAGCTGTTTTTT. It translates to CASSVTGGAHYTGELFF.

The rearrangement links TRBV7-2 to TRBJ2-1; 11 bases are shared with TRBD2. Trimming took 1 base from V and 7 from J; bases not matched to a gene: 9. The CDR3 spans 17 residues. Germline V gene lookup returns CDR1 SGHTA and CDR2 FQGNSA. CDR3 region: CASSLVLRASGGNEQFF. The DNA for the CDR3 is TGTGCCAGCAGCTTAGTCCTTCGGGCTAGCGGGGGGAATGAGCAGTTCTTC.

This chain uses TRBV6-2 or TRBV6-3 with TRBJ1-5; D is ambiguous. Trimming pared 2 bases from V and 5 bases from J, leaving 7 bases between. The length of the CDR3 is 13 residues. Germline loops: CDR1 MNHEY, CDR2 SVGEGT. The CDR3 reads CASSYGRDQPQHF. DNA of the CDR3: TGTGCCAGCAGTTACGGGCGGGATCAGCCCCAGCATTTT.

This clone was seen a handful of times. CDR3 sequence reads: CASSLFSGSSGELFF. The CDR3, as DNA: TGTGCCAGCAGCTTATTTAGCGGGAGCTCCGGGGAGCTGTTTTTT. The chain joins TRBV7-9 to TRBJ2-2; TRBD2 aligns across 9 bases. Germline V gene lookup returns CDR1 SEHNR and CDR2 FQNEAQ (reference sequence). The J segment lost 6 bases and the V segment lost 2 bases, leaving 4 bases of the junction unmatched. This CDR3 spans 15 amino acids.

V and J are TRBV28 and TRBJ1-5, with D perhaps matching TRBD1 (6 bases). Trimming took off 5 bases at V and 6 bases at J, with 14 bases between the two ends. Germline lookup yields CDR1 MDHEN and CDR2 SYDVKM. This CDR3 has 14 amino acids. The DNA for the CDR3 is TGTGCCAGCAGTCCCACAGGGTCGAGTCAGCCCCAGCATTTT. Amino acid sequence: CASSPTGSSQPQHF.

The V gene is TRBV13, the J gene TRBJ1-3; D is possibly TRBD1 (6 bases). CDR3 length: 15 amino acids. The germline V gene encodes CDR1 PRHDT and CDR2 FYEKMQ (reference sequence). Trimming left V 3 bases short and J 2 bases short, with 11 bases between. CDR3 protein: CASSLNRAPGNTIYF. CDR3 DNA: TGTGCCAGCAGCTTGAACAGGGCCCCTGGAAACACCATATATTTT.

The rearrangement uses TRBV30 and TRBJ2-3; 8 nucleotides match TRBD2. The CDR3 loop spans 15 amino acids. Germline-derived CDR1 and CDR2 are GTSNPN and SVGIG (reference sequence). J lost 3 bases, V lost 2 bases, and 7 bases had no gene match. CDR3 sequence (DNA): TGTGCCTGGAGTCTTAGCGGGAAGGCGACAGATACGCAGTATTTT. This sequence encodes CAWSLSGKATDTQYF.

This sequence joins TRBV27 and TRBJ2-3; TRBD2 matches 7 bases. With V trimmed by 6 bases and J by 4 bases, 7 bases remained unmatched. Germline loops: CDR1 MNHEY, CDR2 SMNVEV (reference sequence). There are 14 residues in the CDR3. Here the CDR3 DNA reads TGTGCCAGCAGACCCAGACGGGAGGCAGATACGCAGTATTTT. It specifies CASRPRREADTQYF.

The chain links TRBV15 to TRBJ1-5; perhaps TRBD1 as D (5 bases). This CDR3 region has 15 residues. Trimming stripped 0 bases from V and 7 bases from J, with 13 bases between. Germline V gene sequence: CDR1 LNHNV, CDR2 YYDKDF (reference sequence). CDR3 residues: CATSRDQGNGQPQHF. The CDR3 DNA reads as TGTGCCACCAGCAGAGATCAGGGTAACGGCCAGCCCCAGCATTTT.

This chain joins TRBV4-1 and TRBJ2-4, with D possibly TRBD1 on 6 matching bases. V lost 2 bases, J lost 7 bases, and 12 bases lay in between. The CDR3 loop spans 14 amino acids. CDR1 and CDR2 (germline): MGHRA, YSYEKL. The chain's CDR3 is CASSQHGTINIQYF. Written as DNA, the CDR3 is TGCGCCAGCAGCCAACACGGGACAATCAACATTCAGTACTTC.

This clone was observed a few times. This chain joins TRBV30 and TRBJ1-6; a possible D gene is TRBD1 (6 bases). CDR1 GTSNPN and CDR2 SVGIG come from the germline V gene (reference sequence). Trimming pared 4 bases from V and 5 bases from J, leaving 12 bases between. The CDR3 is 14 residues long. The CDR3 reads CAWKGDIHNSPLHF. CDR3 coding DNA: TGTGCCTGGAAAGGGGACATCCATAATTCACCCCTCCACTTT.

V usage is TRBV5-6 and J usage is TRBJ2-3; 9 bases match TRBD1. The CDR3 loop spans 14 amino acids. V gave up 2 bases and J gave up 4 bases; unmatched junction bases: 2. In germline, CDR1 is SGHDT, CDR2 YYEEEE. The CDR3 nucleotides are TGTGCCAGCAGCTTTTGGGACAGGGCAGATACGCAGTATTTT. This sequence encodes CASSFWDRADTQYF.

The count of this clone is one. Other nucleotide sequences in the sample specify the same CDR3. The chain uses TRBV5-5 and TRBJ2-2, with D uncertain. Germline CDR1 and CDR2: SGHKS and YYEKEE (reference sequence). V was pared by 4 bases and J by 0 bases, with 13 bases between. The CDR3 runs 16 residues. The CDR3 sequence: CASSLVGGANTGELFF. In DNA, the CDR3 is TGTGCCAGCAGCCTGGTCGGCGGAGCGAACACCGGGGAGCTGTTTTTT.

The chain is built from TRBV6-4 and TRBJ2-1, with 11 bases lining up with TRBD2. CDR3 length equals 15 residues. V lost 5 bases, J lost 5 bases, and 5 bases stayed unmatched. CDR1 MRHNA and CDR2 SNTAGT come from the germline V gene. DNA for the CDR3: TGTGCCAGCAGTATTAGCGGGAGGGACGACAATGAGCAGTTCTTC. It is translated as CASSISGRDDNEQFF.

The chain employs TRBV2 and TRBJ2-7; 8 positions agree with TRBD2. Trimming took 1 base from V and 3 from J; bases not matched to a gene: 8. CDR1 is SNHLY, CDR2 FYNNEI, per germline. The CDR3 runs 16 residues. The CDR3 sequence is CASSEEYTSGSYEQYF. The CDR3 DNA follows: TGTGCCAGCAGTGAAGAATATACTAGCGGAAGCTACGAGCAGTACTTC. The full variable domain, rest sourced from reference TRBV2 and TRBJ2-7, is EPEVTQTPSHQVTQMGQEVILRCVPISNHLYFYWYRQILGQKVEFLVSFYNNEISEKSEIFDDQFSVERPDGSNFTLKIRSTKLEDSAMYFCASSEEYTSGSYEQYFGPGTRLTVT.

V is TRBV5-5 and J is TRBJ1-4; D is unresolved. CDR1 and CDR2 from the germline V gene are SGHKS and YYEKEE (reference sequence). V gave up 9 bases and J gave up 4 bases, with 22 bases separating them. The CDR3 has 16 residues. CDR3 sequence (DNA): TGTGCCACCCAGCGCGACCCCGGGAGGGTTAATGAAAAACTGTTTTTT. Its protein product is CATQRDPGRVNEKLFF. The variable domain in full, completed from reference TRBV5-5 and TRBJ1-4, reads DAGVTQSPTHLIKTRGQQVTLRCSPISGHKSVSWYQQVLGQGPQFIFQYYEKEERGRGNFPDRFSARQFPNYSSELNVNALLLGDSALYLCATQRDPGRVNEKLFFGSGTQLSVL.